Described below is a single T cell receptor beta chain sequence and its context. Its antigen is unidentified. TCR beta CDR3 sequences were amplified from RNA transcripts. The HTBI primer set served for first-round RT-PCR of the TCR CDR3. TCRdb passed the multiplex PCR reads through MiXCR, listing each CDR3 protein once. The top ten hold about 35% of the sample, which has about 290,000 distinct CDR3 sequences, approximately 19% seen once. Germline V CDR1 and CDR2: SGHAT, FQNNGV. There are 12 residues in the CDR3. V lost 7 bases, J lost 6 bases, and 4 bases stayed unmatched. Active moderate-to-severe ophthalmopathy, Clinical Activity Score at least 3, NOSPECS at least 4, under 3 months' duration. Out of less than 12 ml of fresh peripheral blood came the PBMCs. The data originate from a study of T cells in Graves' hyperthyroidism and ophthalmopathy. Study-level findings and limits: The model's output predicted ophthalmopathy at a median of roughly 6 months prior to onset. Through a model of 13 V-J features, ophthalmopathy was separated from stable hyperthyroidism.

This sequence originates from a man aged 50-60 years with Graves' ophthalmopathy. The sample comprised blood. The gene calls are TRBV11-2 and TRBJ2-7, with TRBD1 matching over 9 bases. Here the CDR3 DNA reads TGTGCCAGCAACCGACAGGGGGGCGAGCAGTACTTC. Amino acids: CASNRQGGEQYF.